This T cell receptor (beta chain) appears in the sequencing data of a study of Ad26.COV2.S vaccination and SARS-CoV-2 variants. Comments on this clone: Its antigen is not identified.

Produced via immunoSEQ multiplex PCR; TCRdb's table is partial and in-frame only. Counted here are about half a million clones, approximately 90% occurring once; the ten biggest clones make up approximately 1.7%. Stated treatment: around 19 received Ad26.COV2.S at low or high dose, single or two shots; 5 received placebo; per-sample allocation not given. Sampling occurred on day 63 after the first vaccine or placebo injection. This person who donated was an adult of 18-55 years in Boston. Study-wide results and caveats: The TCR breadth and depth analyses may have understated or missed part of the total T cell responses. Following vaccination, spike-specific CD8+ and CD4+ T cell responses reportedly exhibited substantial breadth.

This sequence was found in a person between 18 and 60 years old who received the Ad26.COV2.S COVID-19 vaccine or a placebo. The source was peripheral blood, collected in a trial of Ad26.COV2.S vaccine versus placebo.

The CDR3: CASRSAPGQNYGYTF. CDR3 in DNA: TGTGCCAGCAGATCCGCGCCGGGACAGAACTATGGCTACACCTTC. The rearrangement joins TRBV28 to TRBJ1-2; 7 bases match TRBD1. The CDR3 sequence is 15 residues long. Germline loops: CDR1 MDHEN, CDR2 SYDVKM. V trimming: 6 bases; J trimming: 2 bases; junction bases outside the gene matches: 9.